This is a list of T cell receptor beta chains from one sample in a study of blood T cell repertoires in COVID-19. Generated by immunoSEQ multiplex PCR, the TCRdb table keeps only in-frame clones and is missing some. The data contain fewer than 400,000 clones, around 86% of them singletons. The sequenced sample was peripheral blood. Receptors were obtained from a human donor in a cohort sampled during active COVID-19. Each CDR3 is given with its conserved first and last residue. D genes are given only for firm matches. The size field is filled for only some rows; it gives once, few, many or a size class.

CDR3 protein: CAWTKRDRGIDGYTF
CDR3 DNA: TGTGCCTGGACTAAAAGGGACAGGGGAATCGATGGCTACACCTTC
V gene: TRBV30
clone size: .
D gene: TRBD1
J gene: TRBJ1-2
CDR3 length: 15

CDR3 protein: CASTPGNYGYTF
CDR3 DNA: TGTGCCAGCACCCCGGGTAACTATGGCTACACCTTC
V gene: TRBV2
clone size: .
D gene: .
J gene: TRBJ1-2
CDR3 length: 12

CDR3 protein: CASSQEAASYEQYF
CDR3 DNA: TGTGCCAGCAGCCAAGAAGCGGCCTCCTACGAGCAGTACTTC
V gene: TRBV4-2
clone size: .
D gene: .
J gene: TRBJ2-7
CDR3 length: 14

CDR3 protein: CASSVYRDHYEQYF
CDR3 DNA: TGTGCCAGCAGTGTTTACAGGGACCACTACGAGCAGTACTTC
V gene: TRBV27
clone size: .
D gene: .
J gene: TRBJ2-7
CDR3 length: 14

CDR3 protein: CASRSQADSGANVLTF
CDR3 DNA: TGTGCCAGCAGGTCCCAGGCTGACTCTGGGGCCAACGTCCTGACTTTC
V gene: TRBV28
clone size: .
D gene: .
J gene: TRBJ2-6
CDR3 length: 16

CDR3 protein: CASSRGAETQYF
CDR3 DNA: TGTGCCAGTAGCAGGGGGGCCGAGACCCAGTACTTC
V gene: TRBV19
clone size: once
D gene: .
J gene: TRBJ2-5
CDR3 length: 12

CDR3 protein: CASSLAQLEETQYF
CDR3 DNA: TGCGCCAGCAGCTTGGCGCAACTCGAAGAGACCCAGTACTTC
V gene: TRBV5-1
clone size: .
D gene: .
J gene: TRBJ2-5
CDR3 length: 14

CDR3 protein: CASKLTGLETQYF
CDR3 DNA: TGTGCCAGCAAATTGACAGGGTTAGAGACCCAGTACTTC
V gene: TRBV12-3/TRBV12-4
clone size: .
D gene: TRBD1
J gene: TRBJ2-5
CDR3 length: 13

CDR3 protein: CASSQGIGTGHHTF
CDR3 DNA: TGTGCCAGCAGCCAAGGTATTGGGACAGGGCATCACACCTTC
V gene: TRBV3-1/TRBV3-2
clone size: .
D gene: TRBD1
J gene: TRBJ1-2
CDR3 length: 14

CDR3 protein: CASSLEGGVGTDTQYF
CDR3 DNA: TGTGCCAGCAGCTTGGAAGGGGGTGTTGGCACAGATACGCAGTATTTT
V gene: TRBV5-4
clone size: .
D gene: .
J gene: TRBJ2-3
CDR3 length: 16

CDR3 protein: CASSLAGDTQYF
CDR3 DNA: TGTGCCAGCAGCTTAGCGGGGGATACGCAGTATTTT
V gene: TRBV13
clone size: .
D gene: .
J gene: TRBJ2-3
CDR3 length: 12

CDR3 protein: CASSLEVRGLTRETQYF
CDR3 DNA: TGTGCCAGCAGCTTAGAGGTCCGGGGACTGACTCGAGAGACCCAGTACTTC
V gene: TRBV7-9
clone size: .
D gene: .
J gene: TRBJ2-5
CDR3 length: 17

CDR3 protein: CASSYGGGQYF
CDR3 DNA: TGTGCCAGCAGTTACGGGGGAGGGCAGTATTTT
V gene: TRBV6-5
clone size: .
D gene: .
J gene: TRBJ2-3
CDR3 length: 11

CDR3 protein: CAIRSSYEQYF
CDR3 DNA: TGTGCCATCAGGAGCTCCTACGAGCAGTACTTC
V gene: TRBV28
clone size: .
D gene: .
J gene: TRBJ2-7
CDR3 length: 11

CDR3 protein: CASRGLAEAETQYF
CDR3 DNA: TGTGCCAGCAGGGGACTAGCCGAAGCGGAGACCCAGTACTTC
V gene: TRBV2
clone size: .
D gene: TRBD2
J gene: TRBJ2-5
CDR3 length: 14

CDR3 protein: CASSEIAGGPGNEQFF
CDR3 DNA: TGTGCCAGCAGTGAAATAGCGGGAGGGCCGGGCAATGAGCAGTTCTTC
V gene: TRBV6-1
clone size: .
D gene: TRBD2
J gene: TRBJ2-1
CDR3 length: 16

CDR3 protein: CASSPPSGAKITDTQYF
CDR3 DNA: TGCGCCAGCAGCCCCCCATCGGGAGCGAAGATCACAGATACGCAGTATTTT
V gene: TRBV4-1
clone size: .
D gene: .
J gene: TRBJ2-3
CDR3 length: 17

CDR3 protein: CASSRDNEFNQPQHF
CDR3 DNA: TGTGCCAGCTCCCGGGACAACGAATTCAATCAGCCCCAGCATTTT
V gene: TRBV18
clone size: few
D gene: .
J gene: TRBJ1-5
CDR3 length: 15

CDR3 protein: CASSADSGSEAFF
CDR3 DNA: TGTGCCAGCAGCGCGGACAGTGGGTCTGAAGCTTTCTTT
V gene: TRBV5-4
clone size: .
D gene: .
J gene: TRBJ1-1
CDR3 length: 13

CDR3 protein: CASSSLQGADNEQFF
CDR3 DNA: TGCGCCAGCAGCTCCCTACAGGGGGCAGACAATGAGCAGTTCTTC
V gene: TRBV5-1
clone size: .
D gene: TRBD1
J gene: TRBJ2-1
CDR3 length: 15

CDR3 protein: CASSLDSSNYGYTF
CDR3 DNA: TGTGCCAGCAGTCTCGACAGTTCTAACTATGGCTACACCTTC
V gene: TRBV28
clone size: .
D gene: .
J gene: TRBJ1-2
CDR3 length: 14

CDR3 protein: CASSNQGYEQYF
CDR3 DNA: TGTGCCAGTAGTAATCAGGGATACGAGCAGTACTTC
V gene: TRBV2
clone size: few
D gene: .
J gene: TRBJ2-7
CDR3 length: 12

CDR3 protein: CASSGQGVEAFF
CDR3 DNA: TGTGCCAGTAGTGGACAGGGGGTTGAAGCTTTCTTT
V gene: TRBV19
clone size: once
D gene: TRBD1
J gene: TRBJ1-1
CDR3 length: 12

CDR3 protein: CAWSLGTGANYGYTF
CDR3 DNA: TGTGCCTGGTCTCTAGGGACAGGAGCTAACTATGGCTACACCTTC
V gene: TRBV30
clone size: .
D gene: TRBD1
J gene: TRBJ1-2
CDR3 length: 15

CDR3 protein: CATSRDASSRGYTF
CDR3 DNA: TGTGCCACCAGCAGAGACGCCTCCTCGCGGGGCTACACCTTC
V gene: TRBV15
clone size: .
D gene: .
J gene: TRBJ1-2
CDR3 length: 14

CDR3 protein: CARRLAGNYEQYF
CDR3 DNA: TGTGCCAGAAGACTAGCGGGTAACTACGAGCAGTACTTC
V gene: TRBV19
clone size: .
D gene: TRBD2
J gene: TRBJ2-7
CDR3 length: 13

CDR3 protein: CASSLVATRDRGIHGYTF
CDR3 DNA: TGCGCCAGCAGCTTGGTTGCTACTCGGGACAGGGGTATTCATGGCTACACCTTC
V gene: TRBV5-1
clone size: .
D gene: TRBD1
J gene: TRBJ1-2
CDR3 length: 18

CDR3 protein: CASSEQGLNTEAFF
CDR3 DNA: TGTGCCAGCAGTGAACAGGGCTTGAACACTGAAGCTTTCTTT
V gene: TRBV6-1
clone size: .
D gene: .
J gene: TRBJ1-1
CDR3 length: 14

CDR3 protein: CASSAGGAPRRNSPLHF
CDR3 DNA: TGTGCCAGCAGCGCCGGCGGGGCTCCTCGGCGCAATTCACCCCTCCACTTT
V gene: TRBV9
clone size: .
D gene: .
J gene: TRBJ1-6
CDR3 length: 17

CDR3 protein: CSVGQALNTEAFF
CDR3 DNA: TGCAGCGTGGGACAGGCCCTGAACACTGAAGCTTTCTTT
V gene: TRBV29-1
clone size: .
D gene: TRBD1
J gene: TRBJ1-1
CDR3 length: 13

CDR3 protein: CASSLGGEETQYF
CDR3 DNA: TGTGCCAGCAGCTTGGGGGGGGAAGAGACCCAGTACTTC
V gene: TRBV5-4
clone size: .
D gene: .
J gene: TRBJ2-5
CDR3 length: 13

CDR3 protein: CARSFNRVTYNEQFF
CDR3 DNA: TGTGCCCGAAGTTTTAACAGGGTTACCTACAATGAGCAGTTCTTC
V gene: TRBV30
clone size: .
D gene: .
J gene: TRBJ2-1
CDR3 length: 15

CDR3 protein: CASSPDRGETQYF
CDR3 DNA: TGTGCCAGCTCACCGGACAGGGGTGAGACCCAGTACTTC
V gene: TRBV18
clone size: .
D gene: TRBD1
J gene: TRBJ2-5
CDR3 length: 13

CDR3 protein: CASSLVNTGELFF
CDR3 DNA: TGCGCCAGCAGCTTGGTAAACACCGGGGAGCTGTTTTTT
V gene: TRBV5-1
clone size: few
D gene: .
J gene: TRBJ2-2
CDR3 length: 13